The 8 T cell receptor beta chains below come from one sample, sequenced in a study of tumor-infiltrating lymphocytes in primary liver carcinoma (dated by TCRdb to the late 2010s). Sequencer: Illumina HiSeq 2500. Using a constant-region primer and ProtoScript II reverse transcriptase, TCRbeta-specific cDNA was reverse-transcribed from 500 ng total RNA. TCRbeta libraries were built with three nested multiplex PCR rounds, a slightly modified ARM-PCR procedure. Each of the first two PCR rounds ran for 9 to 10 cycles using multiplex TRBV1-TRBV30 forward primers together with a Cbeta reverse primer. TCRdb reanalyzed the raw reads on its own, using fastp at Q25 for trimming and MiXCR for clone calling, and kept in-frame beta chains. Every distinct CDR3 protein forms one entry, paired with its most common genes and DNA. For this sample the table gives under 90,000 distinct CDR3 sequences, of which 65% to 80% were detected only once. The ten largest clonotypes hold just under 20% of the sample.

Without any cell sorting, total RNA and DNA were extracted together from around 20-30 mg of bulk tissue using the AllPrep DNA/RNA mini kit. The sequencing sample was made of liver tumor tissue from sampling region 1. This sample's cell subset or site label indicates: tumor region T1, superior pole. Every receptor here comes from a man aged 35-49 years with primary liver carcinoma and hepatitis B virus infection.

In this sample, this clonotype turned up many times. The chain links TRBV10-3 to TRBJ2-2, with D possibly being TRBD1 (5 bases). The V and J ends lost 0 bases and 7 bases respectively, with 9 bases between them. Germline values: CDR1 ENHRY, CDR2 SYGVKD. The CDR3 is 14 residues long. CDR3 residues: CAISESRDDGELFF. In DNA form, the CDR3 reads TGTGCCATCAGTGAGTCCAGGGATGACGGGGAGCTGTTTTTT.

The genes are TRBV28 and TRBJ1-2, with D possibly TRBD1 on 6 matching bases. Trimming took off 3 bases at V and 0 bases at J, with 14 bases between the two ends. CDR1 is MDHEN, CDR2 SYDVKM, per germline. CDR3 length: 16 residues. The CDR3, as DNA: TGTGCCAGCAGTTTTGTAGGGGGATGGTCTAACTATGGCTACACCTTC. Its translation: CASSFVGGWSNYGYTF.

Turning to this clonotype: Being one base from a much bigger clone, this may be a read error. The chain carries TRBV7-9 and TRBJ2-7; D gene unclear. This CDR3 region has 13 residues. Germline V gene data show CDR1 as SEHNR and CDR2 as FQNEAQ (reference sequence). V was cut by 5 bases and J by 2 bases, with 10 bases left in between. The CDR3 DNA sequence: TGTGCCAGCAGCCTGGACCCCCCCTACGAGCAGTACTTC. Protein product: CASSLDPPYEQYF.

The genes are TRBV29-1 and TRBJ1-1; D call uncertain. The CDR3 loop spans 12 amino acids. Trimming stripped 4 bases from V and 3 bases from J, with 9 bases between. From germline, CDR1 is SQVTM and CDR2 ANQGSEA. The DNA of the CDR3 is TGCAGCGTTGGAATGTGGGACACTGAAGCTTTCTTT. This codes for CSVGMWDTEAFF.

The rearrangement links TRBV7-8 to TRBJ2-7; no clear D. The germline V and J ends were trimmed by 3 bases and 2 bases, with 11 bases remaining between them. Germline V gene sequence: CDR1 SGHVS, CDR2 FQNEAQ. The CDR3 has 14 residues. CDR3: CASSFRAGPYEQYF. DNA of the CDR3: TGTGCCAGCAGCTTCCGGGCCGGGCCCTACGAGCAGTACTTC.

About this clonotype: Mismatch with germline at one junction end may stem from a read error. This chain links TRBV7-9 with TRBJ2-1, with TRBD1 matching 7 bases. Germline CDR1 SEHNR, CDR2 FQNEAQ (reference sequence). This CDR3 is 15 amino acids long. The CDR3 coding sequence is TGTACCAGCGGCCCAACAGGGGAGAAGTATAATGAGCAGTTCTTC. It yields the protein CTSGPTGEKYNEQFF.

In the case of this clonotype: The junction does not match germline at one end; this may be a read error. The genes are TRBV4-1 and TRBJ1-5; no firm D call. This CDR3 region has 15 residues. CDR1 and CDR2 from the germline V gene are MGHRA and YSYEKL. CDR3 nucleotides: TGCGCCAGCGGCCAAGATATCGGAGGGTGGCAGCCCCAGCATTTT. Residues: CASGQDIGGWQPQHF.

As regards this clonotype: This CDR3 is missing its conserved last phenylalanine or tryptophan, likely due to a read error. The genes are TRBV6-1 and TRBJ2-1, with D possibly TRBD2 on 6 matching bases. CDR3 length equals 14 residues. CDR1 and CDR2 from the germline V gene are MNHNS and SASEGT. For the CDR3, the DNA is TGTGCCAGCAACCGGGGGAGCTCCTACAATAAGCAGTTCTTA. Translation gives CASNRGSSYNKQFL.